This T cell receptor beta chain comes out of a study of blood T cell repertoires in COVID-19. Study-wide context: Samples of COVID-19 (acute and convalescent) were obtained from the United States, Italy and Spain. Sources were T cells, B-cell-depleted T cells, or PBMCs; the material itself was cDNA or gDNA.

Authors' analysis steps: Amplification with reference gene primers provided the estimates of nucleated cell counts. Profiled with immunoSEQ multiplex PCR; TCRdb holds only in-frame clones, not every one. That table gives V, J and clone size, and the DNA gave D and trimming. The profile covers tens of thousands of clones, with roughly 84% appearing a single time and roughly 13% taken by the ten largest. Germline lookup yields CDR1 SGHDN and CDR2 FVKESK. This CDR3 is 17 amino acids long. V shed 2 bases and J shed 7 bases, with 21 bases lying between them. The TCR sequence derives from a woman of 80 years or more with acute or convalescent COVID-19. The V call is TRBV14, the J call TRBJ2-1; weak D call: TRBD1 (7 bases). Sequenced sample: peripheral blood. The chain's CDR3 is CASSQKGGNRGLNEQFF. The CDR3 DNA reads as TGTGCCAGCAGCCAAAAGGGGGGTAACAGGGGTTTGAATGAGCAGTTCTTC.